The 25 T cell receptor beta chains below were found in one sample sequenced in a study of T cell clonality in common variable immunodeficiency. Study-level results: Common variable immunodeficiency TCR beta sequences reportedly had fewer deletions and N-nucleotide insertions.

Generated by immunoSEQ multiplex PCR, the TCRdb table keeps only in-frame clones and is missing some. The sample has over 30,000 clones, none seen only once. No cognate antigen is known for these TCRs. The sample consisted of peripheral blood mononuclear cells. The receptors here all came from a human donor with common variable immunodeficiency.

Only a few counts were recorded for this clone. The DNA ends 3 residues before the CDR3 does, and the rest of the CDR3 is filled in from the germline J gene. The chain links TRBV6-2 or TRBV6-3 to TRBJ1-1, with D perhaps TRBD1 (5 bases). Germline assignment: CDR1 MNHEY and CDR2 SVGEGT. The CDR3 extends over 12 amino acids. The V end was cut by 5 bases, the J end by 4 bases, with 8 bases between. Partial CDR3 DNA: TGTGCCAGCAGTCGACAGTCCACTGAA. This codes for CASSRQSTE. The whole CDR3 is CASSRQSTEAFF.

Ten or more counts support this clone. The read halts 3 residues ahead of the CDR3 end, with the missing end drawn from the germline J gene. The chain recombines TRBV20-1 with TRBJ2-2, with 8 bases that match TRBD1. The germline gives CDR1 DFQATT, CDR2 SNEGSKA (reference sequence). The CDR3 is made up of 16 amino acids. J gave up 5 bases and V 7 bases, and 15 bases lay outside the gene matches. The CDR3 here is CSVPTGANTRTGELFF. The DNA read from the CDR3 is TGCAGTGTCCCGACAGGGGCCAATACGAGGACCGGGGAG.

This clone was counted between two and nine times. The CDR3 end is not reached by the read, which stops 3 residues before it; the germline J gene fills it in. This chain links TRBV7-8 with TRBJ1-5; D not certain. This CDR3 has 13 residues. CDR1 SGHVS and CDR2 FQNEAQ come from the germline V gene. V gave up 4 bases and J gave up 3 bases, with 7 bases separating them. The CDR3 sequence is CASSSDTNQPQHF. The DNA read from the CDR3 is TGTGCCAGCAGCTCAGACACCAATCAGCCC. The full variable domain, with the rest looked up from reference TRBV7-8 and TRBJ1-5, is GAGVSQSPRYKVAKRGQDVALRCDPISGHVSLFWYQQALGQGPEFLTYFQNEAQLDKSGLPSDRFFAERPEGSVSTLKIQRTQQEDSAVYLCASSSDTNQPQHFGDGTRLSIL.

At least ten counts were recorded for this clone. The CDR3 end lies 3 residues beyond the end of the read and is filled in from the germline J gene. This chain uses TRBV30 with TRBJ2-3; TRBD2 matches 7 bases. Per the germline V gene, CDR1 is GTSNPN and CDR2 is SVGIG (reference sequence). This CDR3 region has 16 residues. With V trimmed by 3 bases and J by 0 bases, 9 bases remained unmatched. The covered CDR3 bases are TGTGCCTGGAGAGGGGCTCTAGCGGCTAGCACAGATACG. Its translation: CAWRGALAASTDT. In full, the CDR3 is CAWRGALAASTDTQYF.

CDR3 in amino acids: CASSLQGFEQYF. The sequenced CDR3 bases are TGTGCCAGCAGCTTACAGGGATTCGAG. V and J are TRBV5-6 and TRBJ2-7, with D possibly matching TRBD1 (6 bases). The CDR3 end falls 3 residues outside the read, so it is completed with the germline J gene. V lost 2 bases and J 6 bases, leaving 9 bases between the germline ends. The CDR3 has 12 amino acids. Germline CDR1 is SGHDT and CDR2 is YYEEEE.

As to this clone: The CDR3 goes on 3 residues after the read ends, and that part is filled in from the germline J gene. This chain joins TRBV5-1 and TRBJ2-1; 10 bases are a match to TRBD2. The germline CDR1 and CDR2 sequences are SGHRS and YFSETQ. V was pared by 0 bases and J by 0 bases, with 3 bases of the junction left unmatched. The CDR3 contains 17 residues. CDR3 DNA, as far as it was read: TGCGCCAGCAGCTTGGTTCCTAGCGGGAGCTCCTACAATGAG. Translated, it gives CASSLVPSGSSYNE. The whole CDR3 sequence is CASSLVPSGSSYNEQFF.

Details on this clone: The CDR3 goes on 3 residues after the read ends, and that part is filled in from the germline J gene. The identical CDR3 is also encoded by other nucleotide sequences in the sample. The chain has TRBV5-6 and TRBJ2-5, with TRBD1 identical over 12 bases. Germline trimming cut 4 bases from V and 5 bases from J; bases unmatched to any gene: 6. This CDR3 contains 15 residues. Germline V lookup: CDR1 SGHDT, CDR2 YYEEEE. The CDR3 sequence: CASSGGQGAGETQYF. The CDR3 DNA, read in part, is TGTGCCAGCAGCGGGGGACAGGGGGCCGGGGAGACC.

Remarks on this clone: The read ends 3 residues before the CDR3 terminus; that terminus is restored from the germline J gene. The chain joins TRBV7-9 to TRBJ2-7, with D possibly being TRBD1 (6 bases). Trimming left V 3 bases short and J 2 bases short, with 14 bases between. The CDR3 contains 15 residues. Germline V lookup: CDR1 SEHNR, CDR2 FQNEAQ (reference sequence). The DNA read from the CDR3 is TGTGCCAGCAGCTTTACCGGGACACAGCCCTACGAG. Amino acid sequence: CASSFTGTQPYE. Given in full, the CDR3 is CASSFTGTQPYEQYF.

This clone was picked up many times. The read comes to an end 3 residues before the CDR3 does, leaving the germline J gene to fill in the end. The rearrangement joins TRBV11-3 to TRBJ1-3; D is possibly TRBD1 (6 bases). Germline CDR1 and CDR2: SGHNT and YENEEA. The CDR3 runs 15 residues. V was pared by 4 bases and J by 1 base, with 11 bases between. The part of the CDR3 DNA that was read is TGTGCCAGCAGCTCCTACCAGGGGTCTGGAAACACC. Translation gives CASSSYQGSGNT. The CDR3 as a whole reads CASSSYQGSGNTIYF.

This clone showed up just a few times. The CDR3 end falls 3 residues outside the read, so it is completed with the germline J gene. This sequence joins TRBV19 and TRBJ1-1; possible D gene TRBD1, 6 bases. CDR3 length: 14 amino acids. CDR1 is LNHDA, CDR2 SQIVND, per germline (reference sequence). V lost 7 bases to trimming and J lost 1 base, with 13 bases between them. The chain's CDR3 is CASNQGGGNTEAFF. The covered CDR3 bases are TGTGCCAGTAACCAGGGAGGGGGGAACACTGAA.

The CDR3 bases that were read are TGTGCCAGCAGCTTAGGGTTCAGCGCCTACAATGAG. Translated: CASSLGFSAYNE. The entire CDR3 is CASSLGFSAYNEQFF. The chain uses TRBV7-9 and TRBJ2-1; the D is unclear. From the germline J gene comes the end of the CDR3, since the read stops 3 residues before it. The CDR3 totals 15 residues. V was shortened by 1 base and J by 2 bases, with 9 bases between the two germline ends. CDR1 SEHNR and CDR2 FQNEAQ come from the germline V gene (reference sequence).

This clone was counted many times. The CDR3 end is not reached by the read, which stops 3 residues before it; the germline J gene fills it in. The chain recombines TRBV5-6 with TRBJ1-1; D uncertain. This CDR3 region has 13 residues. V lost 4 bases, J lost 6 bases, and 13 bases lay in between. CDR1 and CDR2 (germline): SGHDT, YYEEEE. CDR3 DNA (partial): TGTGCCAGCAGCCGGGGAGTCAGCGCTGAA. It translates to CASSRGVSAE. The full CDR3 reads CASSRGVSAEAFF.

This clone has a handful of counts. The read gets to within 3 residues of the CDR3 end, and the germline J gene fills in the rest. The V and J genes are TRBV7-8 and TRBJ2-1, with D possibly being TRBD1 (5 bases). This CDR3 comprises 14 residues. CDR1 SGHVS and CDR2 FQNEAQ come from the germline V gene. Trimming removed 5 bases at V and 7 bases at J, with 15 bases between. The CDR3 here is CASSTRVGMNEQFF. CDR3 bases read: TGTGCCAGCAGCACCAGGGTAGGGATGAATGAG.

This clone has a handful of counts. The read comes to an end 3 residues before the CDR3 does, leaving the germline J gene to fill in the end. The gene calls are TRBV7-9 and TRBJ2-2; tentatively, D is TRBD1 (5 bases). The CDR3 spans 15 residues. Germline assignment: CDR1 SEHNR and CDR2 FQNEAQ (reference sequence). V shed 3 bases and J shed 4 bases, with 12 bases lying between them. This chain's CDR3 is CASSFWGASTGELFF. CDR3 bases read: TGTGCCAGCAGCTTCTGGGGCGCGAGCACCGGGGAG. Complete variable domain (other parts from reference TRBV7-9 and TRBJ2-2): DTGVSQNPRHKITKRGQNVTFRCDPISEHNRLYWYRQTLGQGPEFLTYFQNEAQLEKSRLLSDRFSAERPKGSFSTLEIQRTEQGDSAMYLCASSFWGASTGELFFGEGSRLTVL.

The sequenced CDR3 bases are TGTGCCAGCAGCTTTCAGCGGGGTTCTGAGGAAAAA. Protein product: CASSFQRGSEEK. The whole CDR3 sequence is CASSFQRGSEEKLFF. The rearrangement uses TRBV7-2 and TRBJ1-4; no firm D call. The CDR3 end lies 3 residues beyond the end of the read and is filled in from the germline J gene. V shed 3 bases and J shed 8 bases, with 16 bases lying between them. This CDR3 has 15 residues. Germline V CDR1 and CDR2: SGHTA, FQGNSA.

Note on this clone: The read comes to an end 3 residues before the CDR3 does, leaving the germline J gene to fill in the end. The rearrangement uses TRBV7-2 and TRBJ2-7, with 12 nucleotides matching TRBD1. Trimming removed 8 bases from V and 6 bases from J; junction bases left unmatched: 8. This CDR3 is built from 14 residues. CDR1 and CDR2 (germline): SGHTA, FQGNSA. Partial CDR3 DNA: TGTGCCAGCGCTGAGAGGGACAGGGGGCGCGAG. Protein product: CASAERDRGRE. The entire CDR3 protein is CASAERDRGREQYF.

With regard to this clone: The read finishes 3 residues shy of the CDR3 end, and the germline J gene is used to complete it. The chain employs TRBV19 and TRBJ1-5, with D perhaps TRBD1 (6 bases). Between the trimmed V and J ends, which lost 4 bases and 3 bases, there was a span of 19 bases. The CDR3 totals 17 residues. Germline assignment: CDR1 LNHDA and CDR2 SQIVND (reference sequence). CDR3 sequence reads: CASSRPRGQPFNQPQHF. CDR3 bases read: TGTGCCAGTAGTAGGCCCCGCGGACAGCCGTTCAATCAGCCC.

At least ten counts were recorded for this clone. The sequenced fragment ends 3 residues before the CDR3 boundary, so the rest is inferred from the germline J gene. V gene TRBV6-2 or TRBV6-3 combines with J gene TRBJ2-7; 11 bases line up with TRBD2. The V gene end was trimmed by 6 bases and the J gene end by 3 bases; junction bases not matched to a gene: 7. Germline CDR1 reads MNHEY; CDR2 reads SVGEGT. This CDR3 spans 15 amino acids. CDR3 DNA, as far as it was read: TGTGCCAGCAGACCTCGGACTAGCGGGTTCTACGAG. This gives the protein CASRPRTSGFYE. The whole CDR3 is CASRPRTSGFYEQYF.

The sample holds many counts of this clone. With the read ending 3 residues before the CDR3 end, the germline J gene is used to fill in that end. J is TRBJ1-4 and V is TRBV5-1; 10 nucleotides line up with TRBD1. This CDR3 contains 16 residues. V gave up 4 bases and J gave up 1 base; unmatched junction bases: 4. From germline, CDR1 is SGHRS and CDR2 YFSETQ. CDR3 DNA (partial): TGCGCCAGCAGCCTGGGGACAGGGGTAACTAATGAAAAA. It encodes CASSLGTGVTNEK. In full, the CDR3 is CASSLGTGVTNEKLFF.

This clone showed up just a few times. A read error is the likely source, as a far larger clone sits one nucleotide away. The read ends 3 residues before the CDR3 terminus; that terminus is restored from the germline J gene. The chain has TRBV7-9 and TRBJ2-7, with 12 positions matching TRBD2. CDR1 and CDR2 (germline): SEHNR, FQNEAQ (reference sequence). V lost 5 bases and J lost 2; bases outside the gene matches: 4. CDR3 length equals 15 residues. Incomplete CDR3 DNA: TGTGCCAGCAGCCCCAGGACTAGCGGGACCTACGAG. Its protein is CASSPRTSGTYE. The whole CDR3 is CASSPRTSGTYEQYF.

This clone was counted ten times or more. The CDR3 loop is CASKTRGRGEAFF. The part of the CDR3 DNA that was read is TGTGCCAGCAAAACCAGGGGGCGCGGTGAA. The chain recombines TRBV28 with TRBJ1-1; 8 bases fit TRBD1. From the germline J gene comes the end of the CDR3, since the read stops 3 residues before it. The CDR3 covers 13 residues. The junction had 8 bases not matched to a gene; V was cut back by 7 bases and J by 7 bases. The germline CDR1 and CDR2 sequences are MDHEN and SYDVKM.

In this sample, this clone turned up a few times. The missing CDR3 end, 3 residues past where the read stops, is filled in from the germline J gene. The chain has TRBV20-1 and TRBJ2-7; TRBD2 aligns across 13 bases. V dropped 0 bases and J dropped 5; count of bases not matched to a gene: 10. The CDR3 totals 17 residues. Germline V gene sequence: CDR1 DFQATT, CDR2 SNEGSKA (reference sequence). CDR3 DNA (partial): TGCAGTGCTAGAGATTTCGGGACTAGCGGGATCGCCGACGAG. Its protein product is CSARDFGTSGIADE. The complete CDR3 sequence is CSARDFGTSGIADEQYF.

This clone has a handful of counts. Sequencing ends 3 residues short of the CDR3 end; the germline J gene provides the rest. V and J are TRBV19 and TRBJ2-1; weak D call: TRBD2 (5 bases). This CDR3 is built from 15 residues. CDR1 is LNHDA and CDR2 is SQIVND in the germline V gene (reference sequence). The germline V and J ends were trimmed by 6 bases and 4 bases, with 16 bases remaining between them. CDR3 in amino acids: CASSQPSGDYNEQFF. The part of the CDR3 DNA that was read is TGTGCCAGTAGCCAACCCTCCGGGGATTACAATGAG.

As regards this clone: Coverage ceases 3 residues before the CDR3 finishes, and the germline J gene fills in the end. The chain joins TRBV30 to TRBJ2-1, with 10 bases matching TRBD2. Germline values: CDR1 GTSNPN, CDR2 SVGIG (reference sequence). This CDR3 region has 16 residues. V lost 8 bases to trimming and J lost 7 bases; unmatched junction nucleotides: 17. This CDR3 reads CASSILGLADLNEQFF. Partial CDR3 DNA: TGTGCCAGTAGTATACTTGGACTAGCGGATTTAAATGAG.

This clone is large. The read ends 3 residues early relative to the CDR3; the germline J gene fills the gap. The rearrangement joins TRBV9 to TRBJ1-5; D possibly corresponds to TRBD1 (6 bases). The CDR3 is 14 amino acids. Trimming took 0 bases from V and 5 from J, leaving 9 bases between them. The germline gives CDR1 SGDLS, CDR2 YYNGEE. The CDR3 region is CASSVEGGDQPQHF. The CDR3 DNA, read in part, is TGTGCCAGCAGCGTAGAAGGGGGGGATCAGCCC.